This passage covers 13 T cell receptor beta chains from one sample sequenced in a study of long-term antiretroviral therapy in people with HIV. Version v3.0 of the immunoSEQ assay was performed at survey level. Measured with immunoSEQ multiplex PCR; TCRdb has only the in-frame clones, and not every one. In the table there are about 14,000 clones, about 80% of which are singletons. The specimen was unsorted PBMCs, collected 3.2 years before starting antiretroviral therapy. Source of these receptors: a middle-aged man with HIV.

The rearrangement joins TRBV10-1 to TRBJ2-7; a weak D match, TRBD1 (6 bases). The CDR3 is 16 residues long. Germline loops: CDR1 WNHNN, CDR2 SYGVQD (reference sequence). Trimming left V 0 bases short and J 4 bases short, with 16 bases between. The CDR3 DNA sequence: TGCGCCAGCAGTGAGTCGGCCTCGGCCAGGGGATACGAGCAGTACTTC. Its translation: CASSESASARGYEQYF.

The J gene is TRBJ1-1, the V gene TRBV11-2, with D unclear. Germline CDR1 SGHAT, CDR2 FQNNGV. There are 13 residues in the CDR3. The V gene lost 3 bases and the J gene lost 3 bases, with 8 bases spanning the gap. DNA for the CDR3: TGTGCCAGCAGCTTCCGTCAGTACACTGAAGCTTTCTTT. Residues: CASSFRQYTEAFF.

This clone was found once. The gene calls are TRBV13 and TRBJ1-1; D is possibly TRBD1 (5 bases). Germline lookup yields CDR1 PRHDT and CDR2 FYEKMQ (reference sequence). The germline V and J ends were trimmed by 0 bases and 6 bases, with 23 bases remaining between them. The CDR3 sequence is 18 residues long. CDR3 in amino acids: CASSLGTTLGEGGAEAFF. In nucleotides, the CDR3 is TGTGCCAGCAGCTTAGGGACAACCTTGGGGGAAGGAGGCGCTGAAGCTTTCTTT.

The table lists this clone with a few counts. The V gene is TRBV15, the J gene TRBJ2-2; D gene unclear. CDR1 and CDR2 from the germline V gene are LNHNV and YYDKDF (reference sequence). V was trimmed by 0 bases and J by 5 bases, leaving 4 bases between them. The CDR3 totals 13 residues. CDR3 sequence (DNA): TGTGCCACCAGCAGAGAGGGGACCGGGGAGCTGTTTTTT. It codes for CATSREGTGELFF. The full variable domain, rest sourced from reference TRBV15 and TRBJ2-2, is DAMVIQNPRYQVTQFGKPVTLSCSQTLNHNVMYWYQQKSSQAPKLLFHYYDKDFNNEADTPDNFQSRRPNTSFCFLDIRSPGLGDTAMYLCATSREGTGELFFGEGSRLTVL.

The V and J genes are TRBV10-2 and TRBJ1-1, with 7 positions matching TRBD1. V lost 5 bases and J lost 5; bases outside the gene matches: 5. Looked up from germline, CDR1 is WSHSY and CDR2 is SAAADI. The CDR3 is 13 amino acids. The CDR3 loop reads CASSRQGGTEAFF. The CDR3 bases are TGCGCCAGCAGTCGACAGGGAGGGACTGAAGCTTTCTTT.

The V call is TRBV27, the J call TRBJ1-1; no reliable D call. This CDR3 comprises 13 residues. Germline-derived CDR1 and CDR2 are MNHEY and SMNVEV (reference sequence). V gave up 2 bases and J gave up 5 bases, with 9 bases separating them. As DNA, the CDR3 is TGTGCCAGCAGTTTAGGGGTGGGGACTGAAGCTTTCTTT. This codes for CASSLGVGTEAFF.

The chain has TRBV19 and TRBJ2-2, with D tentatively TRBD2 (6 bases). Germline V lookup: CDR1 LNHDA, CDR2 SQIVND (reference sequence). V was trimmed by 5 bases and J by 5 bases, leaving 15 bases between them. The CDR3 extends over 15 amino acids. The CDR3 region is CASSPGGALTGELFF. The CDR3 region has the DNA TGTGCCAGTAGTCCCGGCGGGGCCCTAACCGGGGAGCTGTTTTTT.

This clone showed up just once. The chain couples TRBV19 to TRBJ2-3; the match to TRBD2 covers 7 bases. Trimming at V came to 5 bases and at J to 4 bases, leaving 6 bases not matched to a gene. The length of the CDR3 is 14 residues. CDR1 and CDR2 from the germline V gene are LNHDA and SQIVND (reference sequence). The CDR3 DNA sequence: TGTGCCAGTAGTGCCTGGGACTACCCAGATACGCAGTATTTT. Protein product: CASSAWDYPDTQYF. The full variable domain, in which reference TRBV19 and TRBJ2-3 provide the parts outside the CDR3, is DGGITQSPKYLFRKEGQNVTLSCEQNLNHDAMYWYRQDPGQGLRLIYYSQIVNDFQKGDIAEGYSVSREKKESFPLTVTSAQKNPTAFYLCASSAWDYPDTQYFGPGTRLTVL.

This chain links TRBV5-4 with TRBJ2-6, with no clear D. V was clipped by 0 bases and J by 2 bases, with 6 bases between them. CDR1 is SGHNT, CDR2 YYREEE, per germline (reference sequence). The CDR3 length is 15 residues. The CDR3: CASSLVGPGANVLTF. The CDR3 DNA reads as TGTGCCAGCAGCTTGGTTGGACCTGGGGCCAACGTCCTGACTTTC.

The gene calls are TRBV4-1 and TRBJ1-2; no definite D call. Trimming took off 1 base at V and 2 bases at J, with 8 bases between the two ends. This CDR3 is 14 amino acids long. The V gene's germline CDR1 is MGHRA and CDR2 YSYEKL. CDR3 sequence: CASSQVAENYGYTF. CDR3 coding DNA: TGCGCCAGCAGCCAAGTGGCAGAAAACTATGGCTACACCTTC.

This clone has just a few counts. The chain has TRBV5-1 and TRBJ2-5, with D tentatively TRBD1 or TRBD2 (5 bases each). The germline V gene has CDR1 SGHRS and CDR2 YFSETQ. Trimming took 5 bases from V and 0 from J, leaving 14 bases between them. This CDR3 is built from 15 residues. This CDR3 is CASRSGTLNQETQYF. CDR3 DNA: TGCGCCAGCAGATCCGGGACCCTAAACCAAGAGACCCAGTACTTC.

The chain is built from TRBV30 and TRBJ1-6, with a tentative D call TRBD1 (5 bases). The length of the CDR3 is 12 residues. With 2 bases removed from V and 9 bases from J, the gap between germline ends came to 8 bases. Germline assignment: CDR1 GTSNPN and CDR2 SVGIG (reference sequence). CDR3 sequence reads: CAWSQGSSPLHF. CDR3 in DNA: TGTGCCTGGAGTCAGGGAAGTTCACCCCTCCACTTT.

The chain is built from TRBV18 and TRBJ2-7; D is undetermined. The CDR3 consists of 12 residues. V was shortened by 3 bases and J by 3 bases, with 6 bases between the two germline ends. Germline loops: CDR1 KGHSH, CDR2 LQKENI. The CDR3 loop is CASSPTNYEQYF. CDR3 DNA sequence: TGTGCCAGCTCACCCACAAACTACGAGCAGTACTTC.